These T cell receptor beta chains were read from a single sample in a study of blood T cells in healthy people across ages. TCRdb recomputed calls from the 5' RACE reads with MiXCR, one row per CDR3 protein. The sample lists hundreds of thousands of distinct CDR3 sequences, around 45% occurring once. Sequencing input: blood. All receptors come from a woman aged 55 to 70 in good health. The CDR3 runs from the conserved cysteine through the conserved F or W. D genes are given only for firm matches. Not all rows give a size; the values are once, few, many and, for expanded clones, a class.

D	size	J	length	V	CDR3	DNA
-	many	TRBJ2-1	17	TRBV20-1	CSVRGYASGNSYNEQFF	TGCAGTGTTAGGGGGTATGCTAGCGGAAACTCCTACAATGAGCAGTTCTTC
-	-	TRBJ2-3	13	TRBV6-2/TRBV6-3	CASSPQSRDTQYF	TGTGCCAGCAGCCCCCAATCCAGAGATACGCAGTATTTT
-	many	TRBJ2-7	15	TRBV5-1	CASSYGRIQNYEQYF	TGCGCCAGCAGCTATGGACGGATCCAAAATTACGAGCAGTACTTC
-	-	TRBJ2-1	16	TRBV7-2	CASRHGRDGSRYEQFF	TGTGCCAGCAGGCACGGTCGGGACGGGAGTAGGTATGAGCAGTTCTTC
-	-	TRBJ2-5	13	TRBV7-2	CASGGGIKETQYF	TGTGCCAGCGGTGGCGGGATAAAAGAGACCCAGTACTTC
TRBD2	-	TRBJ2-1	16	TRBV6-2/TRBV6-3	CASSYSGGRAERRQFF	TGTGCCAGCAGTTACTCCGGCGGGAGGGCCGAAAGACGGCAGTTCTTC
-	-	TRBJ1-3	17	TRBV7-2	CASSKPGQGLSGNTIYF	TGTGCCAGCAGCAAGCCGGGGCAGGGTTTGTCTGGAAACACCATATATTTT
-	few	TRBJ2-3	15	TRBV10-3	CAIKELAQSTDTQYF	TGTGCCATCAAGGAACTAGCCCAGAGCACAGATACGCAGTATTTT
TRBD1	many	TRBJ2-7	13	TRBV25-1	CASSQGAGYEQYF	TGTGCCAGCAGTCAGGGGGCAGGATACGAGCAGTACTTC
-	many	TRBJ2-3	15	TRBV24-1	CATSDPRPNRDTQYF	TGTGCCACCAGTGATCCCCGACCCAATCGGGATACGCAGTATTTT
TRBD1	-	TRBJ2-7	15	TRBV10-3	CAISESGQGYYERYF	TGTGCCATCAGTGAGTCGGGACAGGGGTACTACGAGCGGTACTTC
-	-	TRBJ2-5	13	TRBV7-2	CASSLGWRETQYF	TGTGCCAGCAGCTTAGGCTGGCGGGAGACCCAGTACTTC
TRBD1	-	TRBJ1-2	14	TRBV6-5	CASSTGQGAGGYTF	TGTGCCAGCAGTACCGGACAGGGAGCGGGAGGCTACACCTTC
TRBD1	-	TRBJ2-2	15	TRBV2	CASSENRGNTGELFF	TGTGCCAGCAGTGAAAACAGGGGTAACACCGGGGAGCTGTTTTTT
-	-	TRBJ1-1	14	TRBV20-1	CSARVPGMNTEVFF	TGCAGTGCTAGAGTGCCGGGGATGAACACTGAAGTTTTCTTT
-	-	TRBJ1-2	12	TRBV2	CASSEAFNGYTF	TGTGCCAGCAGTGAAGCCTTTAATGGCTACACCTTC
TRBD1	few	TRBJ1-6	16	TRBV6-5	CASSSRTGMINSPLHF	TGTGCCAGCAGTTCCAGGACAGGGATGATAAATTCACCCCTCCACTTT